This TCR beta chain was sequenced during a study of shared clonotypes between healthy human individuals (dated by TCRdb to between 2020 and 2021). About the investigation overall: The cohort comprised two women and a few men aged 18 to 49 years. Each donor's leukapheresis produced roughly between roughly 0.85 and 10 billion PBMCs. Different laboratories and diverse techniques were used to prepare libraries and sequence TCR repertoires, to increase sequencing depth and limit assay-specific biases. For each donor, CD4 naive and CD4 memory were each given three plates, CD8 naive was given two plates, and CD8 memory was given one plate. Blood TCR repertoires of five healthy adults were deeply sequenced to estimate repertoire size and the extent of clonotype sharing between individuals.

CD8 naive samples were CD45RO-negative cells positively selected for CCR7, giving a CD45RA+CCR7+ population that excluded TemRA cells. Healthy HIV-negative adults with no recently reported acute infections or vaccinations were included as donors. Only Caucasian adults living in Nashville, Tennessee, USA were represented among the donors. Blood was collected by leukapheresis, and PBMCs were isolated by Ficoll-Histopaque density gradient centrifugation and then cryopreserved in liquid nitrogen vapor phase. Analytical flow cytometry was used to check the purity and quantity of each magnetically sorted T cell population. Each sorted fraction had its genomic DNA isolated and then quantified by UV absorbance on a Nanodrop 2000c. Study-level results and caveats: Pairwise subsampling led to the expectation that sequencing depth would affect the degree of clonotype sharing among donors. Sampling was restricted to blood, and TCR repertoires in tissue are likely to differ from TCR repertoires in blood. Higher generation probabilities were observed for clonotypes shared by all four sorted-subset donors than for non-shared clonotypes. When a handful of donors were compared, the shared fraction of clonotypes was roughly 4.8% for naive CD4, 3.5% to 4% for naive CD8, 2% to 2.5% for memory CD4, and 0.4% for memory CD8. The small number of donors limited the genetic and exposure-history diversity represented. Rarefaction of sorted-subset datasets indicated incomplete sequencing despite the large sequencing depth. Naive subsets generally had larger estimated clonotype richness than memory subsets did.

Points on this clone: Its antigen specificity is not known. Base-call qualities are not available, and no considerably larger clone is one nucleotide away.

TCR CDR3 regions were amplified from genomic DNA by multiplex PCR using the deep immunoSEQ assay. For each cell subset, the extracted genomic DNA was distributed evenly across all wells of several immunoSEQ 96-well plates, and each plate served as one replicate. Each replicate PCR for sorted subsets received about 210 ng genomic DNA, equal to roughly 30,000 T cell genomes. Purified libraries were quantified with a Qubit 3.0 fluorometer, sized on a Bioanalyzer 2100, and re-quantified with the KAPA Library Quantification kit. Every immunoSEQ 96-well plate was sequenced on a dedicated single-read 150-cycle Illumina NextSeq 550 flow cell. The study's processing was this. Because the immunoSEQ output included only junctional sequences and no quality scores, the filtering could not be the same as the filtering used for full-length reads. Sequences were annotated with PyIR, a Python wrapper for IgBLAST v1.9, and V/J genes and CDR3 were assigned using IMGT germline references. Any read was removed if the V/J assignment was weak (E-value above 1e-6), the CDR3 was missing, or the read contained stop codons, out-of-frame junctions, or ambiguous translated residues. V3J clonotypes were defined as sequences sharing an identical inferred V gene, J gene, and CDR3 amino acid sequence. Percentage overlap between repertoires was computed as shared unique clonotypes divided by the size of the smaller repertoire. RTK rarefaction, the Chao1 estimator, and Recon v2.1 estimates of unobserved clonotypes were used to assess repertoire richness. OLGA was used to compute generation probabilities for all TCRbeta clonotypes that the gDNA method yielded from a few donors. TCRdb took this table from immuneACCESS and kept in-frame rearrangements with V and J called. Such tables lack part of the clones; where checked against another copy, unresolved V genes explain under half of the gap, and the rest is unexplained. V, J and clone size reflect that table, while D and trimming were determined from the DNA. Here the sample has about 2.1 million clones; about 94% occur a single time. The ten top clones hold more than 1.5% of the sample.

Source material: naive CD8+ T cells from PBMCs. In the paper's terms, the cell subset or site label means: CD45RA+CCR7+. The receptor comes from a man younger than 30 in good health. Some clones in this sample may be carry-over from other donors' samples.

This receptor carries the CDR3 CASRDRDMNTEAFF. The DNA sequence is TGTGCCAGCAGGGACAGGGACATGAACACTGAAGCTTTCTTT. The chain is made from TRBV2 and TRBJ1-1, with TRBD1 matching 8 junction bases. Compared with germline, V lacks 6 bases and J lacks 0 bases; bases without a gene match: 3. Counted from cysteine to phenylalanine, this CDR3 has 14 amino acids. The entry retains the CDR3 DNA only, 42 bases that are in frame from base 1. Looking up the germline V gene yields CDR1 SNHLY and CDR2 FYNNEI.